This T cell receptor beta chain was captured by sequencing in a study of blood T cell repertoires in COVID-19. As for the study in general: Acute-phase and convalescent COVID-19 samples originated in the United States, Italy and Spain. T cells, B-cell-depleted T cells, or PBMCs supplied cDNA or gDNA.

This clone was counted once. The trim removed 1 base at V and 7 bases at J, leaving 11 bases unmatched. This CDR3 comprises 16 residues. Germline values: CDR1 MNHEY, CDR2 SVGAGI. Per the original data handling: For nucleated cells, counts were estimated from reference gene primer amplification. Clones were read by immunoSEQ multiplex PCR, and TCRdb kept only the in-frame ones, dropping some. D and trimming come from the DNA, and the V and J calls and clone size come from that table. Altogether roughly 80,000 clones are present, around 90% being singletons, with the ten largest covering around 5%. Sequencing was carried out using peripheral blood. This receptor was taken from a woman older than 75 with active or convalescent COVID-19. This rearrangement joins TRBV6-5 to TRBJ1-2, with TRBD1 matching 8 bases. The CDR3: CASSYLNRDRRFGYTF. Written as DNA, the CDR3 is TGTGCCAGCAGTTACTTAAATCGGGACAGGCGATTTGGCTACACCTTC.